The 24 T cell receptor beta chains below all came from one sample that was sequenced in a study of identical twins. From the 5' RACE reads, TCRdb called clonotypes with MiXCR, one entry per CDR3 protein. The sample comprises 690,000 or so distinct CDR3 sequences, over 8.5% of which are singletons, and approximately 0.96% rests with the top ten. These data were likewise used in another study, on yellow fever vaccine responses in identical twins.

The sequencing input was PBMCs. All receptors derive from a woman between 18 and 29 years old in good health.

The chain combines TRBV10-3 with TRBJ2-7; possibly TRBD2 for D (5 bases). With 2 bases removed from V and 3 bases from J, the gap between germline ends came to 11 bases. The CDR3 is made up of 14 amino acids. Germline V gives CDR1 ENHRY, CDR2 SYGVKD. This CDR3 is CAISEERPLYEQYF. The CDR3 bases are TGTGCCATCAGTGAGGAGCGGCCGCTCTACGAGCAGTACTTC.

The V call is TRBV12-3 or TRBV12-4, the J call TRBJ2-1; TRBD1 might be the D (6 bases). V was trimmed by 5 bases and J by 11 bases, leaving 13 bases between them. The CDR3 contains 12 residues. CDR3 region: CASSPPRGKQFF. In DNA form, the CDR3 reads TGTGCCAGCAGTCCGCCTAGGGGGAAGCAGTTCTTC.

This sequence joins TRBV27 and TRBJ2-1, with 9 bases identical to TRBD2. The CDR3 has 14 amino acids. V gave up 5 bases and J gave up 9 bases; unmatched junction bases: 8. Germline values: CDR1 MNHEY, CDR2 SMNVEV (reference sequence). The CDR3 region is CASSLSGGSIEQFF. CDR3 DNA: TGTGCCAGCAGTCTTAGCGGGGGCTCAATTGAGCAGTTCTTC.

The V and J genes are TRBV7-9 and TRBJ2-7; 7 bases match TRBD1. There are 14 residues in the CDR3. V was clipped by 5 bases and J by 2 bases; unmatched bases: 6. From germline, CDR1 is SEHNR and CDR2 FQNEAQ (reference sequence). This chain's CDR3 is CASSAGQETYEQYF. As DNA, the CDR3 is TGTGCCAGCAGCGCCGGACAGGAAACCTACGAGCAGTACTTC. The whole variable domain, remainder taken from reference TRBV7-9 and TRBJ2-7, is DTGVSQNPRHKITKRGQNVTFRCDPISEHNRLYWYRQTLGQGPEFLTYFQNEAQLEKSRLLSDRFSAERPKGSFSTLEIQRTEQGDSAMYLCASSAGQETYEQYFGPGTRLTVT.

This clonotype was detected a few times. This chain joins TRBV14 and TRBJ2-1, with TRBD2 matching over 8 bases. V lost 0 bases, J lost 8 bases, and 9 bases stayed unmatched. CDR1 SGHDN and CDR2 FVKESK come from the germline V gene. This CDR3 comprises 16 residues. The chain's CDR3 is CASSQEGWLAGDEQFF. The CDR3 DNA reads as TGTGCCAGCAGCCAAGAGGGATGGCTAGCGGGCGATGAGCAGTTCTTC.

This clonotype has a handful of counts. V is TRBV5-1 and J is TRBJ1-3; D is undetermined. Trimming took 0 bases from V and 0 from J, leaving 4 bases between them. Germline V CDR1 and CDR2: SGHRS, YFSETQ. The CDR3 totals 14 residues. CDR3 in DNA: TGCGCCAGCAGCTTGGAGGACTCTGGAAACACCATATATTTT. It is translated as CASSLEDSGNTIYF.

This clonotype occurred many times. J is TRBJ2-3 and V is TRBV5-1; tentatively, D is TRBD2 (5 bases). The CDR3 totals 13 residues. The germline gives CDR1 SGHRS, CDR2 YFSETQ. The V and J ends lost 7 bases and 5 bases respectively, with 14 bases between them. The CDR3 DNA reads TGCGCCAGCGCCTCGCGGGTAGGAGATACGCAGTATTTT. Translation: CASASRVGDTQYF. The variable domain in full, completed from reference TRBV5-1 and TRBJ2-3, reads KAGVTQTPRYLIKTRGQQVTLSCSPISGHRSVSWYQQTPGQGLQFLFEYFSETQRNKGNFPGRFSGRQFSNSRSEMNVSTLELGDSALYLCASASRVGDTQYFGPGTRLTVL.

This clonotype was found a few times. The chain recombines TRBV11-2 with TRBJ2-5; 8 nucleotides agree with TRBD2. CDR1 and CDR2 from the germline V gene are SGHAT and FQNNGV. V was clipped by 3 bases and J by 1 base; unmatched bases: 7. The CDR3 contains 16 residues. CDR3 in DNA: TGTGCCAGCAGCTTTTACAGCGGGGGCCGCCAAGAGACCCAGTACTTC. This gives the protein CASSFYSGGRQETQYF.

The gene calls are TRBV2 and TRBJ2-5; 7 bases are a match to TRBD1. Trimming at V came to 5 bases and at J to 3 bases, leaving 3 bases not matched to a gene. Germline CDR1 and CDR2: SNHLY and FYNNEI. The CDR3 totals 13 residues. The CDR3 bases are TGTGCCAGCAGTACAACAGGGGAAGAGACCCAGTACTTC. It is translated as CASSTTGEETQYF.

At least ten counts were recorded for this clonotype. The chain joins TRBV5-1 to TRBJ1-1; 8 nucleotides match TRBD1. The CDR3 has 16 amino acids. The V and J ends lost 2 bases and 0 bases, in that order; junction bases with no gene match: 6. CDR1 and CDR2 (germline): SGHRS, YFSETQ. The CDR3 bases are TGCGCCAGCAGCTTAATAGACAGGGGACTGAACACTGAAGCTTTCTTT. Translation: CASSLIDRGLNTEAFF.

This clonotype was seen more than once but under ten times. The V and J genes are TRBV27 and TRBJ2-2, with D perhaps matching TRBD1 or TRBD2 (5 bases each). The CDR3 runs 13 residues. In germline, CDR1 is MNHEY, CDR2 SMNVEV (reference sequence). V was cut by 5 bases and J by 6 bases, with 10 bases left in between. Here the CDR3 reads CASSDSGPGELFF. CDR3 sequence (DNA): TGTGCCAGCAGTGATTCGGGGCCCGGGGAGCTGTTTTTT.

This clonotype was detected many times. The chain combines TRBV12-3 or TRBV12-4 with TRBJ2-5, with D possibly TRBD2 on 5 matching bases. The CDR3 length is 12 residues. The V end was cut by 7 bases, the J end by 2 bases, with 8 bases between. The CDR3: CASNSGQETQYF. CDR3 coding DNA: TGTGCCAGCAATTCGGGGCAAGAGACCCAGTACTTC.

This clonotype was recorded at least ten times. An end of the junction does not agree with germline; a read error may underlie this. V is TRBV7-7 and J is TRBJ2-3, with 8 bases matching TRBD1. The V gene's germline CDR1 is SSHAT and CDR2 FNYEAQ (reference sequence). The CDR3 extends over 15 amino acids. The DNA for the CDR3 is TGTGCTAGCAGCTTAAGCCAGGGGGCTTCAGATACGCAGTATTTT. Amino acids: CASSLSQGASDTQYF. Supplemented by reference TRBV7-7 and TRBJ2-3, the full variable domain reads GAGVSQSPRYKVTKRGQDVTLRCDPISSHATLYWYQQALGQGPEFLTYFNYEAQPDKSGLPSDRFSAERPEGSISTLTIQRTEQRDSAMYRCASSLSQGASDTQYFGPGTRLTVL.

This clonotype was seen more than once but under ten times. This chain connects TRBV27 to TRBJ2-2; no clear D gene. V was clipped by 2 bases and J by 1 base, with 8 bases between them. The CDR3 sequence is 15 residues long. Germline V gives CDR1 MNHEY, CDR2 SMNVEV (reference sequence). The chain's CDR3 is CASSLVTQNTGELFF. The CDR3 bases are TGTGCCAGCAGTTTAGTTACCCAGAACACCGGGGAGCTGTTTTTT.

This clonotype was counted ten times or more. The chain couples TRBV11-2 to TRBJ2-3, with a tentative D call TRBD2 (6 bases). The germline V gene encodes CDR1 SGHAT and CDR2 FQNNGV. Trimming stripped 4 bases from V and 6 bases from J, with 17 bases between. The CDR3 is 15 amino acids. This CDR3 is CASSSNRGLRDTQYF. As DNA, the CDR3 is TGTGCCAGCAGCTCCAACCGGGGACTGCGCGATACGCAGTATTTT.

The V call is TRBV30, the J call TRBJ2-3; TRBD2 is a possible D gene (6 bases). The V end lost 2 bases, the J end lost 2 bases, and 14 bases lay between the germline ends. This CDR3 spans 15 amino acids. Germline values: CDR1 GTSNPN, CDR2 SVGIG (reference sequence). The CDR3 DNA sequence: TGTGCCTGGAGTATCGGGGGACTTGACACAGATACGCAGTATTTT. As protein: CAWSIGGLDTDTQYF. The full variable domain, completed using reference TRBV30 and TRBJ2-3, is SQTIHQWPATLVQPVGSPLSLECTVEGTSNPNLYWYRQAAGRGLQLLFYSVGIGQISSEVPQNLSASRPQDRQFILSSKKLLLSDSGFYLCAWSIGGLDTDTQYFGPGTRLTVL.

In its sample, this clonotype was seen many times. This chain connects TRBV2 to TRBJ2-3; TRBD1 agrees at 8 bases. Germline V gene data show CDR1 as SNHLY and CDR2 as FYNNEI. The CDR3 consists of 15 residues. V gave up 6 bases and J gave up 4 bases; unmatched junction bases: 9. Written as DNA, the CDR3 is TGTGCCAGCAGGTCCCGACAGGGGTTGGCAGATACGCAGTATTTT. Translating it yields CASRSRQGLADTQYF. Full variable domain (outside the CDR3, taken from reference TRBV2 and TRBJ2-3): EPEVTQTPSHQVTQMGQEVILRCVPISNHLYFYWYRQILGQKVEFLVSFYNNEISEKSEIFDDQFSVERPDGSNFTLKIRSTKLEDSAMYFCASRSRQGLADTQYFGPGTRLTVL.

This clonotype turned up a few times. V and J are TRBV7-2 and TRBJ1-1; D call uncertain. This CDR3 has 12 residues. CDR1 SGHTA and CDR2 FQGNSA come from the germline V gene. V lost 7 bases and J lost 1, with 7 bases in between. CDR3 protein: CASTFSNTEAFF. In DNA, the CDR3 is TGTGCCAGCACCTTCTCGAACACTGAAGCTTTCTTT.

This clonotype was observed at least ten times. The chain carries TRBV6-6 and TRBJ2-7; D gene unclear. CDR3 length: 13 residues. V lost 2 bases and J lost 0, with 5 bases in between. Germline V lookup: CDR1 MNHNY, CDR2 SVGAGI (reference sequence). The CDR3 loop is CASSYGLSYEQYF. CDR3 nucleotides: TGTGCCAGCAGTTACGGCCTCTCCTACGAGCAGTACTTC.

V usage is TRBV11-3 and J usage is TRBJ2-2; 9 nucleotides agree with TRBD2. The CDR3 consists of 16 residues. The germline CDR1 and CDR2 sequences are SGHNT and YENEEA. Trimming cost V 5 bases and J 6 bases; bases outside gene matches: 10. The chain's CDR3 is CASSAPSGVAPGELFF. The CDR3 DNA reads TGTGCCAGCAGCGCACCTAGCGGGGTGGCGCCCGGGGAGCTGTTTTTT. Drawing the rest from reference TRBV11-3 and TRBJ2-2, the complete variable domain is EAGVVQSPRYKIIEKKQPVAFWCNPISGHNTLYWYLQNLGQGPELLIRYENEEAVDDSQLPKDRFSAERLKGVDSTLKIQPAELGDSAVYLCASSAPSGVAPGELFFGEGSRLTVL.

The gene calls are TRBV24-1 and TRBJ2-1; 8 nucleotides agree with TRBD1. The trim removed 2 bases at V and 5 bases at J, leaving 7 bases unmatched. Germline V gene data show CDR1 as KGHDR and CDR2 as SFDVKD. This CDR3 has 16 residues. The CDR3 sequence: CATSDSRQGSHNEQFF. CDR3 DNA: TGTGCCACCAGTGATTCCCGACAGGGGTCTCACAATGAGCAGTTCTTC.

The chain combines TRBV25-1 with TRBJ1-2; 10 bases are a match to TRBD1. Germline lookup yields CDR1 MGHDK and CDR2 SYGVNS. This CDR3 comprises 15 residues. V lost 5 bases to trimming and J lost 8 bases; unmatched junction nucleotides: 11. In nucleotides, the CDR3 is TGTGCCAGCAGTTCCGGGACAGGGGAACCGGGGGGCTACACCTTC. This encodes CASSSGTGEPGGYTF.

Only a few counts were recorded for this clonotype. CDR3 sequence: CASSQALGVSTGELFF. The CDR3 DNA reads TGCGCCAGCAGCCAAGCATTGGGGGTTTCCACCGGGGAGCTGTTTTTT. The chain employs TRBV4-1 and TRBJ2-2, with D perhaps being TRBD1 or TRBD2 (5 bases each). Trimming pared 1 base from V and 4 bases from J, leaving 13 bases between. Germline V CDR1 and CDR2: MGHRA, YSYEKL. The CDR3 covers 16 residues.

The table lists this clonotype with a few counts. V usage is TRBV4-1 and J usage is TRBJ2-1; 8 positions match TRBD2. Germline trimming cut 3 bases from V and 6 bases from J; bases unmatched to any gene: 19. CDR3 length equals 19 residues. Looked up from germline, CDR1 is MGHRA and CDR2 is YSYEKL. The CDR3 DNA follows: TGCGCCAGCAGCCACCCAGGGCCAGCGGGAGTGGAGGGGCTCAATGAGCAGTTCTTC. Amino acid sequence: CASSHPGPAGVEGLNEQFF.